One sample yielded the 2 T cell receptor beta chains listed below, sequenced in a study of T-cell reconstitution after alpha-beta-depleted transplantation in children. Using unique molecular identifiers, the investigators prepared the TCRbeta library. TCRdb fed the PCR reads into MiXCR, producing one record per CDR3 protein. The sample holds some 830,000 distinct CDR3 sequences, 16% seen once. The material was PBMCs, mostly from graft donor cells, obtained 360 days after TCRalphabeta/CD19-depleted stem cell transplant. These TCRs come from a male patient aged 10 to 17 who had a stem cell transplant for acute lymphoblastic leukemia, so the T cells may come from the graft donor.

There are a few counts of this clonotype. V gene TRBV12-3 or TRBV12-4 combines with J gene TRBJ1-2; no clear D. This CDR3 is built from 16 residues. The V end was cut by 2 bases, the J end by 0 bases, with 13 bases between. The CDR3 sequence: CASSLPGDPANYGYTF. As DNA, the CDR3 is TGTGCCAGCAGTTTACCCGGGGATCCGGCTAACTATGGCTACACCTTC.

The J gene is TRBJ1-5, the V gene TRBV24-1; TRBD1 aligns across 8 bases. V lost 2 bases, J lost 3 bases, and 8 bases stayed unmatched. The CDR3 is 17 residues long. Germline V gene lookup returns CDR1 KGHDR and CDR2 SFDVKD. The CDR3 region is CATSDSSRTGYNQPQHF. The CDR3 DNA reads as TGTGCCACCAGTGATTCCTCAAGGACAGGGTACAATCAGCCCCAGCATTTT.